The 14 T cell receptor beta chains below were found in one sample sequenced in a study of CD8 T cells in Susac syndrome. Random hexamers primed reverse transcription of roughly 0.45 to 1 ug RNA. From the immunoSEQ multiplex PCR reads, TCRdb called clonotypes with MiXCR, one entry per CDR3 protein. The data contain around 79,000 distinct CDR3 sequences, just under 95% of them seen just once; the ten biggest clones take up roughly 0.4%. Sequenced material: CD8+ T cells from PBMCs. These receptors were obtained from a human donor with multiple sclerosis.

This rearrangement joins TRBV7-2 to TRBJ1-2; D is ambiguous. This CDR3 comprises 15 residues. The germline V gene encodes CDR1 SGHTA and CDR2 FQGNSA. V shed 1 base and J shed 0 bases, with 9 bases lying between them. The CDR3 DNA reads TGTGCCAGCAGCTTAGAAGGAGGAGCTAACTATGGCTACACCTTC. Protein sequence: CASSLEGGANYGYTF. Full variable domain (rest looked up from reference TRBV7-2 and TRBJ1-2): GAGVSQSPSNKVTEKGKDVELRCDPISGHTALYWYRQSLGQGLEFLIYFQGNSAPDKSGLPSDRFSAERTGGSVSTLTIQRTQQEDSAVYLCASSLEGGANYGYTFGSGTRLTVV.

CDR3 nucleotide sequence: TGCAGCGTTGACCAGGCGGATTCCTACGAGCAGTACTTC. As protein: CSVDQADSYEQYF. The rearrangement joins TRBV29-1 to TRBJ2-7; unclear D gene. The germline V gene has CDR1 SQVTM and CDR2 ANQGSEA. This CDR3 comprises 13 residues. The V gene lost 3 bases and the J gene lost 1 base, with 10 bases spanning the gap.

This clonotype was picked up a small number of times. The gene calls are TRBV3-1 and TRBJ1-3, with D possibly TRBD1 on 5 matching bases. The CDR3 is 15 residues long. Germline CDR1 LGHDT, CDR2 YNNKEL (reference sequence). The ends were cut back, 0 bases at V and 2 bases at J, with 8 bases in the middle. The CDR3 reads CASSQDGGAGNTIYF. The DNA of the CDR3 is TGTGCCAGCAGCCAAGATGGGGGGGCTGGAAACACCATATATTTT.

This clonotype was recorded once. This chain joins TRBV12-3 or TRBV12-4 and TRBJ2-1; 7 bases line up with TRBD2. With V trimmed by 3 bases and J by 6 bases, 5 bases remained unmatched. This CDR3 has 14 residues. CDR3 DNA sequence: TGTGCCAGCAGTTTGGAACTAGCGCCCAATGAGCAGTTCTTC. Residues: CASSLELAPNEQFF.

The gene calls are TRBV3-1 and TRBJ2-7, with D maybe TRBD1 (5 bases). This CDR3 is 17 amino acids long. With 4 bases removed from V and 0 bases from J, the gap between germline ends came to 19 bases. CDR1 is LGHDT and CDR2 is YNNKEL in the germline V gene (reference sequence). This CDR3 is CASSLTERTGYSYEQYF. The CDR3 DNA sequence: TGTGCCAGCAGCCTGACCGAACGCACAGGATACTCCTACGAGCAGTACTTC.

This sequence joins TRBV18 and TRBJ2-1; D ambiguous. Per the germline V gene, CDR1 is KGHSH and CDR2 is LQKENI. Deletions cut 6 bases from V and 5 bases from J, with 8 bases between. This CDR3 contains 12 residues. CDR3: CASSPNDNEQFF. The CDR3 DNA reads as TGTGCCAGCTCCCCAAATGACAATGAGCAGTTCTTC.

The chain links TRBV19 to TRBJ2-3, with D perhaps matching TRBD2 (6 bases). The V end was cut by 3 bases, the J end by 4 bases, with 14 bases between. The germline V gene encodes CDR1 LNHDA and CDR2 SQIVND (reference sequence). CDR3 length: 15 residues. The DNA of the CDR3 is TGTGCCAGTAGTATGGTCCGGGAGCGGGCAGATACGCAGTATTTT. It codes for CASSMVRERADTQYF.

The chain uses TRBV4-3 and TRBJ2-1; D is unclear. V lost 1 base and J 8 bases, leaving 15 bases between the germline ends. The germline gives CDR1 LGHNA, CDR2 YSLEER. CDR3 size: 15 residues. The CDR3 sequence: CASSQGMPPGDEQFF. Here the CDR3 DNA reads TGCGCCAGCAGCCAAGGAATGCCGCCGGGTGATGAGCAGTTCTTC.

The rearrangement joins TRBV5-1 to TRBJ2-3; TRBD2 aligns across 10 bases. The junction had 7 bases not matched to a gene; V was cut back by 6 bases and J by 3 bases. Germline V gene sequence: CDR1 SGHRS, CDR2 YFSETQ. The CDR3 consists of 15 residues. The CDR3 region has the DNA TGCGCCAGCATGGGGCCGGGACTAGCGACAGATACGCAGTATTTT. As protein: CASMGPGLATDTQYF.

The chain recombines TRBV27 with TRBJ2-5, with D unclear. CDR1 is MNHEY and CDR2 is SMNVEV in the germline V gene (reference sequence). This CDR3 is 13 amino acids long. The V and J ends lost 3 bases and 0 bases respectively, with 5 bases between them. In DNA form, the CDR3 reads TGTGCCAGCAGTTTCGTGTACCAAGAGACCCAGTACTTC. The encoded protein is CASSFVYQETQYF.

The rearrangement joins TRBV28 to TRBJ2-1; no clear D. The V gene lost 2 bases and the J gene lost 9 bases, with 11 bases spanning the gap. CDR3 length: 13 amino acids. Germline lookup yields CDR1 MDHEN and CDR2 SYDVKM. The CDR3 nucleotides are TGTGCCAGCAGTTTACCCTCTCTGGGTGAGCAGTTCTTC. Translation: CASSLPSLGEQFF. Combining the CDR3 with reference TRBV28 and TRBJ2-1 gives the whole variable domain DVKVTQSSRYLVKRTGEKVFLECVQDMDHENMFWYRQDPGLGLRLIYFSYDVKMKEKGDIPEGYSVSREKKERFSLILESASTNQTSMYLCASSLPSLGEQFFGPGTRLTVL.

The chain is built from TRBV7-2 and TRBJ2-7; 8 bases fit TRBD2. The CDR3 is 15 amino acids. With V trimmed by 5 bases and J by 5 bases, 11 bases remained unmatched. The germline CDR1 and CDR2 sequences are SGHTA and FQGNSA. The CDR3 here is CASSPRTSRLDEQYF. Here the CDR3 DNA reads TGTGCCAGCAGCCCAAGGACTAGCAGGCTCGACGAGCAGTACTTC.

J is TRBJ1-3 and V is TRBV15; D remains unclear. Trimming shortened V by 0 bases and J by 3 bases, and 3 bases separated the two germline ends. This CDR3 is 13 amino acids long. Germline V gene data show CDR1 as LNHNV and CDR2 as YYDKDF (reference sequence). Here the CDR3 DNA reads TGTGCCACCAGCAGAGATCTTGGAAACACCATATATTTT. Protein product: CATSRDLGNTIYF.

V and J are TRBV19 and TRBJ2-3, with D perhaps matching TRBD1 (5 bases). In germline, CDR1 is LNHDA, CDR2 SQIVND (reference sequence). The CDR3 runs to 15 residues. The V gene lost 4 bases and the J gene lost 0 bases, with 11 bases spanning the gap. CDR3 sequence: CASSTQGISTDTQYF. The DNA of the CDR3 is TGTGCCAGTAGTACCCAGGGAATCAGCACAGATACGCAGTATTTT. The variable domain in full, completed from reference TRBV19 and TRBJ2-3, reads DGGITQSPKYLFRKEGQNVTLSCEQNLNHDAMYWYRQDPGQGLRLIYYSQIVNDFQKGDIAEGYSVSREKKESFPLTVTSAQKNPTAFYLCASSTQGISTDTQYFGPGTRLTVL.